The 9 T cell receptor beta chains presented below share a single source sample, sequenced in a study of cytomegalovirus exposure and HLA in healthy donors. 60 Vbeta and 13 Jbeta primers were used in PCR. Using immunoSEQ multiplex PCR, the repertoire was profiled, and TCRdb retains in-frame clones only, with some absent. The data hold 100,000 or so clones, with 76% observed a single time. Source material: PBMCs. The receptors stem from a man aged 35-49 years in good health and CMV-seropositive.

This chain joins TRBV14 and TRBJ2-7, with TRBD1 identical over 10 bases. From germline, CDR1 is SGHDN and CDR2 FVKESK. J gave up 7 bases and V 3 bases, and 12 bases lay outside the gene matches. CDR3 length equals 16 residues. CDR3 in amino acids: CASSHSRDRGSGEQYF. DNA of the CDR3: TGTGCCAGCAGCCATTCTCGGGACAGGGGTTCTGGGGAGCAGTACTTC.

Concerning this clone itself: A read error may account for a junction end that differs from germline. The chain links TRBV4-2 to TRBJ2-4; D possibly corresponds to TRBD2 (5 bases). Germline V gives CDR1 LGHNA, CDR2 YNFKEQ. This CDR3 contains 17 residues. CDR3 protein: CASSQEERRTFGNSQYF. In DNA, the CDR3 is TGTGCCAGCAGCCAAGAGGAACGGAGGACGTTTGGTAACAGTCAGTACTTC.

V and J are TRBV18 and TRBJ2-7; the D is unclear. Germline loops: CDR1 KGHSH, CDR2 LQKENI. V lost 3 bases and J lost 5, with 23 bases in between. CDR3 length: 17 amino acids. CDR3 sequence (DNA): TGTGCCAGCTCACCCCCCCCCGGCAGGCCACGATCGGACGAGCAGTACTTC. This encodes CASSPPPGRPRSDEQYF. The whole variable domain, filled in from reference TRBV18 and TRBJ2-7, reads NAGVMQNPRHLVRRRGQEARLRCSPMKGHSHVYWYRQLPEEGLKFMVYLQKENIIDESGMPKERFSAEFPKEGPSILRIQQVVRGDSAAYFCASSPPPGRPRSDEQYFGPGTRLTVT.

The chain couples TRBV5-4 to TRBJ2-2; 11 positions agree with TRBD1. V was pared by 4 bases and J by 4 bases, with 6 bases of the junction left unmatched. The CDR3 has 16 residues. CDR1 SGHNT and CDR2 YYREEE come from the germline V gene (reference sequence). In DNA form, the CDR3 reads TGTGCCAGCAGCCTCCAGGACAGGGGGCCCACCGGGGAGCTGTTTTTT. It codes for CASSLQDRGPTGELFF.

The V gene is TRBV2, the J gene TRBJ1-2, with TRBD1 matching over 8 bases. The V and J ends lost 7 bases and 1 base, in that order; junction bases with no gene match: 8. Germline V gene sequence: CDR1 SNHLY, CDR2 FYNNEI. The CDR3 sequence is 15 residues long. The CDR3 is CASTLWTGNNYGYTF. CDR3 DNA: TGTGCCAGCACCCTGTGGACAGGGAATAACTATGGCTACACCTTC. Variable domain in full (rest from reference TRBV2 and TRBJ1-2): EPEVTQTPSHQVTQMGQEVILRCVPISNHLYFYWYRQILGQKVEFLVSFYNNEISEKSEIFDDQFSVERPDGSNFTLKIRSTKLEDSAMYFCASTLWTGNNYGYTFGSGTRLTVV.

This clone has a handful of counts. The chain links TRBV6-4 to TRBJ2-3, with TRBD2 matching over 12 bases. CDR1 is MRHNA and CDR2 is SNTAGT in the germline V gene. CDR3 length: 16 amino acids. J gave up 4 bases and V 6 bases, and 8 bases lay outside the gene matches. The DNA of the CDR3 is TGTGCCAGCAGCCAGACTAGCGGGAGAGGATCAGATACGCAGTATTTT. Encoded protein: CASSQTSGRGSDTQYF.

This clone occurred a few times. The rearrangement joins TRBV15 to TRBJ1-2, with 10 bases that match TRBD1. Losses at the gene ends were 1 base for V and 4 bases for J; bases not matched to a gene: 3. Per germline, CDR1 LNHNV and CDR2 YYDKDF (reference sequence). There are 15 residues in the CDR3. The CDR3 DNA is TGTGCCACCAGCAGAGCCGGGACAGGGGCCTATGGCTACACCTTC. Translated, it gives CATSRAGTGAYGYTF.

This clone was seen more than once but under ten times. The rearrangement uses TRBV19 and TRBJ2-4, with 10 bases that match TRBD1. The junction had 7 bases not matched to a gene; V was cut back by 3 bases and J by 8 bases. Germline loops: CDR1 LNHDA, CDR2 SQIVND (reference sequence). The CDR3 length is 15 residues. The CDR3 region is CASSIPGQGLDIQYF. The CDR3 DNA sequence: TGTGCCAGTAGTATCCCGGGACAGGGGTTGGACATTCAGTACTTC.

The rearrangement joins TRBV7-3 to TRBJ2-5; D is perhaps TRBD1 (5 bases). Trimming shortened V by 1 base and J by 8 bases, and 14 bases separated the two germline ends. Germline V gene sequence: CDR1 SGHTA, CDR2 FQGTGA. This CDR3 is 14 amino acids long. CDR3 in amino acids: CASSLMGQLGTQYF. Here the CDR3 DNA reads TGTGCCAGCAGCTTAATGGGGCAGCTCGGAACCCAGTACTTC.